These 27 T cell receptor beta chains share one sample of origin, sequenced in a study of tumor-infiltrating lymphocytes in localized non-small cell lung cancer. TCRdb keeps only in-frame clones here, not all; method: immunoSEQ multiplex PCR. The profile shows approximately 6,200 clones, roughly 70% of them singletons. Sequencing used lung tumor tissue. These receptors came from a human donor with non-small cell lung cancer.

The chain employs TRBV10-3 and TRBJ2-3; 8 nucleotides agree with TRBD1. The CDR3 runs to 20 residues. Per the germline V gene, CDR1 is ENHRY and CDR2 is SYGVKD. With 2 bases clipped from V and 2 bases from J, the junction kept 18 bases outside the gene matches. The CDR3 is CAISEPGRGQEARPTDTQYF. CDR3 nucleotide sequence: TGTGCCATCAGTGAGCCCGGCAGGGGACAGGAAGCCAGACCCACAGATACGCAGTATTTT.

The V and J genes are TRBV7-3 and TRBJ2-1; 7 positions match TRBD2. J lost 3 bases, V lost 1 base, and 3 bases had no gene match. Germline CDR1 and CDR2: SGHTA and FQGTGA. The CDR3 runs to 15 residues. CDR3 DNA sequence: TGTGCCAGCAGCTTAAGTCTAGCGGTCTACAATGAGCAGTTCTTC. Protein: CASSLSLAVYNEQFF.

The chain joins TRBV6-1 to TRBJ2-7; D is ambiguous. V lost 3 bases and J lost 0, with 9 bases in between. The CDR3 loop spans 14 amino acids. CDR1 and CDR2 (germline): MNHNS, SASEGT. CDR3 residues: CASSDRLSSYEQYF. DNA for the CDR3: TGTGCCAGCAGTGATCGGTTAAGCTCCTACGAGCAGTACTTC.

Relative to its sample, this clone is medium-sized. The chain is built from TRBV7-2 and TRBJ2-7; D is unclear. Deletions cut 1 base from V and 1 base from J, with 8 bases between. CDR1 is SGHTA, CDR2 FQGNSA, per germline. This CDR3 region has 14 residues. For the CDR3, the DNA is TGTGCCAGCAGCTTAGTTGGGCCATCCTACGAGCAGTACTTC. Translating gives CASSLVGPSYEQYF. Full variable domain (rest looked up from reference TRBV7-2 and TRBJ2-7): GAGVSQSPSNKVTEKGKDVELRCDPISGHTALYWYRQSLGQGLEFLIYFQGNSAPDKSGLPSDRFSAERTGGSVSTLTIQRTQQEDSAVYLCASSLVGPSYEQYFGPGTRLTVT.

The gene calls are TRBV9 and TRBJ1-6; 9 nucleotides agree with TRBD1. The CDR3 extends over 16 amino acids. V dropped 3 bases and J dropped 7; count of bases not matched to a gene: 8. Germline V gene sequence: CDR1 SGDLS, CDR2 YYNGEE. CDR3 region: CASSGKDRGWNSPLHF. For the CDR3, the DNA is TGTGCCAGCAGCGGAAAGGACAGGGGATGGAATTCACCCCTCCACTTT.

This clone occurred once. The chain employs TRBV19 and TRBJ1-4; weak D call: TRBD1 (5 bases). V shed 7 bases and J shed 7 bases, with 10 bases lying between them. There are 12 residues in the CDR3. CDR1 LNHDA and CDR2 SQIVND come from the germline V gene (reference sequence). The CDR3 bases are TGTGCCAGTATGAAGAGGGGTGAAAAACTGTTTTTT. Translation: CASMKRGEKLFF.

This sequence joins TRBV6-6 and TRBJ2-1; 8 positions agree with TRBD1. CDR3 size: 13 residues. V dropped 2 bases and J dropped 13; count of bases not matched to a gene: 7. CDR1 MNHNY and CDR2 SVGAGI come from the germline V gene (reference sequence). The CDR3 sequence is CASSYQSGQGQFF. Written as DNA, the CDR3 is TGTGCCAGCAGTTACCAATCAGGACAGGGACAGTTCTTC.

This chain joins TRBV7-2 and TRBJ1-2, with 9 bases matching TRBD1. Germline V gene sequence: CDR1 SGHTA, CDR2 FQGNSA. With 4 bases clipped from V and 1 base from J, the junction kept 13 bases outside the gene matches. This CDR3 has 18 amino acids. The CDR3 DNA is TGTGCCAGCAGCTCCTACTCCGGGACAGGGAAGGGTAACTATGGCTACACCTTC. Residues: CASSSYSGTGKGNYGYTF. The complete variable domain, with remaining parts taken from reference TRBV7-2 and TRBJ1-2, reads GAGVSQSPSNKVTEKGKDVELRCDPISGHTALYWYRQSLGQGLEFLIYFQGNSAPDKSGLPSDRFSAERTGGSVSTLTIQRTQQEDSAVYLCASSSYSGTGKGNYGYTFGSGTRLTVV.

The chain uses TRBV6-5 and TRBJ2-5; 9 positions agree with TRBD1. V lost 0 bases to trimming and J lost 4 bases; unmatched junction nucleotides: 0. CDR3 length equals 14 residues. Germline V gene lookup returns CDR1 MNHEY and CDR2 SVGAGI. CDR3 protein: CASSYSDRGETQYF. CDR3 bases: TGTGCCAGCAGTTACTCGGACAGGGGAGAGACCCAGTACTTC.

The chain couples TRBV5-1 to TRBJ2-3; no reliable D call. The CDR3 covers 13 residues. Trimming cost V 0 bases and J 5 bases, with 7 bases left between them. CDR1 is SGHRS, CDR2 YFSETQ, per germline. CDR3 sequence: CASSLDGGDTQYF. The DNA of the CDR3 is TGCGCCAGCAGCTTGGACGGTGGAGATACGCAGTATTTT.

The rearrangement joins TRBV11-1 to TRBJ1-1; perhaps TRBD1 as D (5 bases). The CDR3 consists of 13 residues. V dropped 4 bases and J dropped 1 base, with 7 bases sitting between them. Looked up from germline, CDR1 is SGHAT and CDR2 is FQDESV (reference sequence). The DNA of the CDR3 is TGTGCCAGCAGCTCCCAGGGGAACACTGAAGCTTTCTTT. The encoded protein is CASSSQGNTEAFF.

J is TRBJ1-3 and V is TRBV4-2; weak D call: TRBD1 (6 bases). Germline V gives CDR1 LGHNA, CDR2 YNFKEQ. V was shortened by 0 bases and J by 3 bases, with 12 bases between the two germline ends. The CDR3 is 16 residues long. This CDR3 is CASSQDARGFGNTIYF. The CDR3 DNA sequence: TGTGCCAGCAGCCAAGATGCCAGGGGATTTGGAAACACCATATATTTT.

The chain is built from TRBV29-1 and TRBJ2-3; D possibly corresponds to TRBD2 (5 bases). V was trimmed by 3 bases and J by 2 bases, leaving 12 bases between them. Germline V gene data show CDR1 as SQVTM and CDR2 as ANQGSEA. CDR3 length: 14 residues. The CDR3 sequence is CSVDGLADTDTQYF. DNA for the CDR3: TGCAGCGTTGATGGGCTAGCAGACACAGATACGCAGTATTTT.

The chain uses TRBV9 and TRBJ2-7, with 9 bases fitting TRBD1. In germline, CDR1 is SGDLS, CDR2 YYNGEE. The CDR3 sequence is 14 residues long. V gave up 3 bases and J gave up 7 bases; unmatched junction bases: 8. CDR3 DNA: TGTGCCAGCAGCGACCGGGACAGGGCGAGAGAGCAGTACTTC. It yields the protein CASSDRDRAREQYF.

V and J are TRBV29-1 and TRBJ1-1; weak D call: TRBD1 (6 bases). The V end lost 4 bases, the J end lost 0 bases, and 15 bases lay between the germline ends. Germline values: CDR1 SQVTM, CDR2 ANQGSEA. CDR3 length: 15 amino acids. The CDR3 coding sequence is TGCAGCGTTGGGAGGGTAGACAGGCTGAACACTGAAGCTTTCTTT. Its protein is CSVGRVDRLNTEAFF.

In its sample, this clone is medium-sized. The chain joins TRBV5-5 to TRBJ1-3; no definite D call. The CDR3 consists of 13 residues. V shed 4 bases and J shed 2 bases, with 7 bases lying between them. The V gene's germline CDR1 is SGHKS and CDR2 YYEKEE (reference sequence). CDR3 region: CASSLYAGNTIYF. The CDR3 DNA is TGTGCCAGCAGCCTGTACGCTGGAAACACCATATATTTT.

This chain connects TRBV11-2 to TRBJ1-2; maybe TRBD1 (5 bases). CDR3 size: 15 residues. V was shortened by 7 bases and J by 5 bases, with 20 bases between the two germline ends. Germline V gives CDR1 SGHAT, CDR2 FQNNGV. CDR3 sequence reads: CASTKLGAGDYGYTF. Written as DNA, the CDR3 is TGTGCCAGCACCAAACTCGGGGCAGGAGATTATGGCTACACCTTC. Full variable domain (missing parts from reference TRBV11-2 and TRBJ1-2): EAGVAQSPRYKIIEKRQSVAFWCNPISGHATLYWYQQILGQGPKLLIQFQNNGVVDDSQLPKDRFSAERLKGVDSTLKIQPAKLEDSAVYLCASTKLGAGDYGYTFGSGTRLTVV.

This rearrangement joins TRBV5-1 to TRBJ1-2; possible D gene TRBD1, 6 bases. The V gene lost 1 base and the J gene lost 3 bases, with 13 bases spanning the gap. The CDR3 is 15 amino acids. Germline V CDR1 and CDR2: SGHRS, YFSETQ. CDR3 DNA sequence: TGCGCCAGCAGCTTGAGGGGGGAGTCCCACTATGGCTACACCTTC. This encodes CASSLRGESHYGYTF.

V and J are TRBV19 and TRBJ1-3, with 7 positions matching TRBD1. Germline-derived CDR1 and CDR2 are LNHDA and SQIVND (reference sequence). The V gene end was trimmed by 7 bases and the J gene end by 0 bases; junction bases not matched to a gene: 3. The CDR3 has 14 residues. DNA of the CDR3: TGTGCCAGTACTGGGACAGCCTCTGGAAACACCATATATTTT. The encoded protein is CASTGTASGNTIYF.

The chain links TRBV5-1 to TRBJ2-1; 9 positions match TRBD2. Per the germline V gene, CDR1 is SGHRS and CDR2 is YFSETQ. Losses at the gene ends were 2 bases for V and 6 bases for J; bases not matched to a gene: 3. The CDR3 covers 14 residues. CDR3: CASSLAGGVNEQFF. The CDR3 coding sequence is TGCGCCAGCAGCTTAGCGGGGGGTGTCAATGAGCAGTTCTTC.

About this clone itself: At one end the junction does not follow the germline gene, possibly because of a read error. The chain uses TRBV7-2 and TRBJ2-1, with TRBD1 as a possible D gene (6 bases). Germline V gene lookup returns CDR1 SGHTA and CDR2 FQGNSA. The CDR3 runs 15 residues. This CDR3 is CASSLEGVAYNEQFF. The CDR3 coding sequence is TGTGCCAGCAGTTTAGAGGGGGTCGCCTACAATGAGCAGTTCTTC. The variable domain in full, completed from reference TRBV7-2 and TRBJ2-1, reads GAGVSQSPSNKVTEKGKDVELRCDPISGHTALYWYRQSLGQGLEFLIYFQGNSAPDKSGLPSDRFSAERTGGSVSTLTIQRTQQEDSAVYLCASSLEGVAYNEQFFGPGTRLTVL.

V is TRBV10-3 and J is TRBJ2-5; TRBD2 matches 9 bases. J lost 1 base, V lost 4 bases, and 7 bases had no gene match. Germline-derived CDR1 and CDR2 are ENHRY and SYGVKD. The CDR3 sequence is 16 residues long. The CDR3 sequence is CAISGSLAGTQETQYF. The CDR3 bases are TGTGCCATCAGTGGTTCGCTAGCGGGGACCCAAGAGACCCAGTACTTC.

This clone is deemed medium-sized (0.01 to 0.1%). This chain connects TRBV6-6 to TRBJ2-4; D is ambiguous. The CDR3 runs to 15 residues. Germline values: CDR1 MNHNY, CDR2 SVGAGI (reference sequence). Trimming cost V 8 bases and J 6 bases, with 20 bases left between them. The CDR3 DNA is TGTGCCAGCGCAAATCCTTTAGCCCTTTCAAACATTCAGTACTTC. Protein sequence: CASANPLALSNIQYF.

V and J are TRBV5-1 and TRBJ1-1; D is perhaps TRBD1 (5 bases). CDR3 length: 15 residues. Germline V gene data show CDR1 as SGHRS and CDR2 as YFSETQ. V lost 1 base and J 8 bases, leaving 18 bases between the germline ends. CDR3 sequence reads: CASSLMGGETVEAFF. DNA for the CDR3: TGCGCCAGCAGCTTGATGGGGGGAGAAACCGTAGAAGCTTTCTTT.

The DNA for the CDR3 is TGTGCCTGGAGTCGGCTAGCGGGAGCTGGAGATGAGCAGTTCTTC. Protein sequence: CAWSRLAGAGDEQFF. This chain links TRBV30 with TRBJ2-1, with 10 bases fitting TRBD2. This CDR3 comprises 15 residues. With V trimmed by 2 bases and J by 8 bases, 9 bases remained unmatched. Germline values: CDR1 GTSNPN, CDR2 SVGIG (reference sequence).

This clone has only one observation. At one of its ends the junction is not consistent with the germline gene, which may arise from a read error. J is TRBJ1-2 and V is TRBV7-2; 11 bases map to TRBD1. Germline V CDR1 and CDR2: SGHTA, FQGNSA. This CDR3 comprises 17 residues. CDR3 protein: CASSPRTGGVGDHGYTF. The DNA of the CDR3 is TGCGCCAGCAGCCCCCGGACAGGGGGCGTGGGAGACCATGGCTACACCTTC.

CDR3 in DNA: TGTGCCAGCACCCGAGAGACAGGGGGCCCTGAAAAACTGTTTTTT. Translating gives CASTRETGGPEKLFF. The chain links TRBV6-1 to TRBJ1-4, with TRBD1 matching 10 bases. V lost 7 bases and J lost 7; bases outside the gene matches: 9. CDR3 length: 15 amino acids. CDR1 is MNHNS, CDR2 SASEGT, per germline.